These 25 T cell receptor beta chains share one sample of origin, sequenced in a study of T cells in Graves' hyperthyroidism and ophthalmopathy. Amplification yielded TCR beta CDR3 regions, with RNA transcripts as the source. A set of HTBI primers served as the primers for a first-round RT-PCR of the TCR CDR3. TCRdb re-called the multiplex PCR reads with MiXCR, one entry per CDR3 protein. This sample has 330,000 or so distinct CDR3 sequences, with less than 20% found just once. The sequenced material came from blood. The receptor source for this set is a man aged 45-65 years with Graves' ophthalmopathy.

The V and J genes are TRBV2 and TRBJ1-4, with 7 bases matching TRBD1. The germline gives CDR1 SNHLY, CDR2 FYNNEI. Trimming at V came to 6 bases and at J to 4 bases, leaving 5 bases not matched to a gene. The CDR3 totals 14 residues. The CDR3: CASRGWDSNEKLFF. The DNA of the CDR3 is TGTGCCAGCAGGGGATGGGACAGTAATGAAAAACTGTTTTTT.

This rearrangement joins TRBV12-3 or TRBV12-4 to TRBJ2-3, with a possible D match to TRBD2 (6 bases). The CDR3 runs to 14 residues. Trimming left V 5 bases short and J 3 bases short, with 12 bases between. In DNA, the CDR3 is TGTGCCAGCAGTCCCCCCGGGAGAACAGATACGCAGTATTTT. Its protein product is CASSPPGRTDTQYF.

The J gene is TRBJ1-2, the V gene TRBV7-9, with D unresolved. V gave up 5 bases and J gave up 4 bases, with 14 bases separating them. The CDR3 loop spans 14 amino acids. Germline V gene sequence: CDR1 SEHNR, CDR2 FQNEAQ (reference sequence). CDR3 protein: CASSTGPETYGYTF. CDR3 in DNA: TGTGCCAGCAGCACCGGCCCTGAGACCTATGGCTACACCTTC.

With respect to this clonotype: A clone one base away is much larger, so this may be a read error. The rearrangement joins TRBV7-3 to TRBJ2-1; D is uncertain. CDR1 SGHTA and CDR2 FQGTGA come from the germline V gene. V was trimmed by 5 bases and J by 7 bases, leaving 18 bases between them. The CDR3 contains 15 residues. This chain's CDR3 is CASSHDPTRLNEQFF. The CDR3 DNA is TGTGCCAGCAGCCACGACCCGACACGGCTGAATGAGCAGTTCTTC.

The gene calls are TRBV27 and TRBJ1-5; maybe TRBD1 (5 bases). Germline loops: CDR1 MNHEY, CDR2 SMNVEV (reference sequence). The CDR3 sequence is 13 residues long. Trimming took off 5 bases at V and 4 bases at J, with 9 bases between the two ends. In nucleotides, the CDR3 is TGTGCCAGCAGTCTACAGGTAAATCAGCCCCAGCATTTT. This gives the protein CASSLQVNQPQHF.

This clonotype occurred many times. The chain uses TRBV12-3 or TRBV12-4 and TRBJ1-1; D unclear. The V and J ends lost 3 bases and 0 bases respectively, with 5 bases between them. This CDR3 has 13 residues. The chain's CDR3 is CASSFKMNTEAFF. As DNA, the CDR3 is TGTGCCAGCAGTTTTAAGATGAACACTGAAGCTTTCTTT.

The chain uses TRBV7-9 and TRBJ2-5; no clear D gene. The germline gives CDR1 SEHNR, CDR2 FQNEAQ (reference sequence). Between the trimmed V and J ends, which lost 5 bases and 4 bases, there was a span of 17 bases. This CDR3 comprises 15 residues. CDR3 DNA: TGTGCCAGCAGCGCCGAGCTAGGTCCAGGAGAGACCCAGTACTTC. It encodes CASSAELGPGETQYF.

This clonotype was seen a few times. J is TRBJ2-5 and V is TRBV7-3, with 9 bases aligning to TRBD2. The germline V gene encodes CDR1 SGHTA and CDR2 FQGTGA. CDR3 size: 18 residues. Trimming removed 2 bases from V and 5 bases from J; junction bases left unmatched: 15. DNA for the CDR3: TGTGCCAGCAGCTTACTCCCCCCCGGCGGGAGGGCCGGGGAGACCCAGTACTTC. Amino acid sequence: CASSLLPPGGRAGETQYF.

This clonotype was observed a handful of times. The gene calls are TRBV7-3 and TRBJ2-3; TRBD2 matches 12 bases. CDR1 is SGHTA, CDR2 FQGTGA, per germline. The CDR3 has 15 residues. The J segment lost 9 bases and the V segment lost 5 bases, leaving 9 bases of the junction unmatched. As DNA, the CDR3 is TGTGCCAGCAGCCCTACAGGACTAGCGGGACAGACGCAGTATTTT. This codes for CASSPTGLAGQTQYF. Combining the CDR3 with reference TRBV7-3 and TRBJ2-3 gives the whole variable domain GAGVSQTPSNKVTEKGKYVELRCDPISGHTALYWYRQSLGQGPEFLIYFQGTGAADDSGLPNDRFFAVRPEGSVSTLKIQRTERGDSAVYLCASSPTGLAGQTQYFGPGTRLTVL.

The CDR3 bases are TGTGCCAGCAGCTTAGAACGGCTCGAGGCCGGGGAGCTGTTTTTT. Protein product: CASSLERLEAGELFF. The J gene is TRBJ2-2, the V gene TRBV7-9; D is uncertain. The CDR3 is 15 amino acids. Trimming shortened V by 1 base and J by 6 bases, and 12 bases separated the two germline ends. The germline V gene has CDR1 SEHNR and CDR2 FQNEAQ (reference sequence).

The rearrangement links TRBV5-1 to TRBJ2-7; D is possibly TRBD1 (6 bases). The length of the CDR3 is 12 residues. Trimming cost V 4 bases and J 2 bases, with 7 bases left between them. Germline-derived CDR1 and CDR2 are SGHRS and YFSETQ. The CDR3 here is CASSGQPYEQYF. The CDR3 DNA is TGCGCCAGCAGCGGACAGCCCTACGAGCAGTACTTC.

The chain links TRBV12-3 or TRBV12-4 to TRBJ2-3; 10 bases match TRBD2. The ends lost 4 bases at V and 5 bases at J; junction bases unmatched: 9. This CDR3 is built from 16 residues. The CDR3 here is CASSWPSGSSLDTQYF. In DNA form, the CDR3 reads TGTGCCAGCAGTTGGCCTAGCGGGAGTTCGCTAGATACGCAGTATTTT.

This chain links TRBV18 with TRBJ1-2; 12 bases match TRBD1. Germline V CDR1 and CDR2: KGHSH, LQKENI. This CDR3 is 15 amino acids long. Trimming removed 5 bases from V and 4 bases from J; junction bases left unmatched: 5. The CDR3 spells CASSARDRGLYGYTF. CDR3 DNA: TGTGCCAGCTCAGCCCGGGACAGGGGGCTCTATGGCTACACCTTC.

There are many counts of this clonotype. V is TRBV11-1 and J is TRBJ2-7; perhaps TRBD2 as D (6 bases). Germline V gene data show CDR1 as SGHAT and CDR2 as FQDESV (reference sequence). The CDR3 sequence is 15 residues long. Trimming removed 0 bases at V and 2 bases at J, with 11 bases between. The CDR3 here is CASSLAGGPTYEQYF. The CDR3 DNA reads as TGTGCCAGCAGCTTAGCGGGAGGACCCACCTACGAGCAGTACTTC.

Written as DNA, the CDR3 is TGCGCCAGCAGCCAAGACAGCTTCCCCTATAATTCACCCCTCCACTTT. It yields the protein CASSQDSFPYNSPLHF. The rearrangement links TRBV4-1 to TRBJ1-6; D unclear. Germline CDR1 and CDR2: MGHRA and YSYEKL. Trimming stripped 0 bases from V and 2 bases from J, with 8 bases between. This CDR3 region has 16 residues.

The chain recombines TRBV19 with TRBJ2-1; a possible D gene is TRBD2 (6 bases). The CDR3 is 15 residues long. Deletions cut 5 bases from V and 6 bases from J, with 17 bases between. Germline CDR1 reads LNHDA; CDR2 reads SQIVND (reference sequence). This CDR3 is CASSPGLPVGNEQFF. CDR3 DNA sequence: TGTGCCAGTAGTCCGGGACTCCCCGTGGGCAATGAGCAGTTCTTC.

The chain carries TRBV6-1 and TRBJ2-3; TRBD2 might be the D (5 bases). The V gene lost 6 bases and the J gene lost 0 bases, with 13 bases spanning the gap. CDR1 is MNHNS and CDR2 is SASEGT in the germline V gene. The CDR3 runs 15 residues. CDR3 amino acids: CASRRVASSTDTQYF. Written as DNA, the CDR3 is TGTGCCAGCAGGCGGGTTGCATCTAGCACAGATACGCAGTATTTT.

This chain uses TRBV29-1 with TRBJ2-3; perhaps D is TRBD1 or TRBD2 (6 bases each). The CDR3 loop spans 13 amino acids. CDR1 is SQVTM and CDR2 is ANQGSEA in the germline V gene. Trimming left V 2 bases short and J 5 bases short, with 11 bases between. In DNA form, the CDR3 reads TGCAGCGTTGAATGGGGGGCCGGAGATACGCAGTATTTT. Translating it yields CSVEWGAGDTQYF.

This clonotype was counted at least ten times. The chain uses TRBV11-2 and TRBJ2-3; D may be TRBD2 (6 bases). CDR3 length: 15 residues. Trimming left V 0 bases short and J 0 bases short, with 7 bases between. Germline CDR1 SGHAT, CDR2 FQNNGV. This CDR3 reads CASSLDSGSTDTQYF. CDR3 coding DNA: TGTGCCAGCAGCTTAGATAGCGGAAGCACAGATACGCAGTATTTT.

This clonotype occurred many times. The V and J genes are TRBV30 and TRBJ2-5; 10 bases are a match to TRBD1. The J segment lost 3 bases and the V segment lost 3 bases, leaving 1 base of the junction unmatched. Germline CDR1 reads GTSNPN; CDR2 reads SVGIG (reference sequence). This CDR3 has 13 residues. Here the CDR3 reads CAWSGTGEETQYF. The CDR3 DNA follows: TGTGCCTGGAGCGGGACAGGGGAAGAGACCCAGTACTTC. Combining the CDR3 with reference TRBV30 and TRBJ2-5 gives the whole variable domain SQTIHQWPATLVQPVGSPLSLECTVEGTSNPNLYWYRQAAGRGLQLLFYSVGIGQISSEVPQNLSASRPQDRQFILSSKKLLLSDSGFYLCAWSGTGEETQYFGPGTRLLVL.

This clonotype was detected ten times or more. The chain couples TRBV30 to TRBJ2-7, with 8 nucleotides matching TRBD1. There are 19 residues in the CDR3. Germline-derived CDR1 and CDR2 are GTSNPN and SVGIG (reference sequence). The trim removed 2 bases at V and 3 bases at J, leaving 21 bases unmatched. The CDR3 nucleotides are TGTGCCTGGAGTAGAAGGCCGGGACAGGCCCGTGTCTACTACTACGAGCAGTACTTC. Protein sequence: CAWSRRPGQARVYYYEQYF.

This clonotype came up once. One base away lies a much larger clone, so this may be a sequencing read error. The V and J genes are TRBV7-9 and TRBJ1-6, with a weak D call TRBD1 (5 bases). The CDR3 covers 16 residues. Germline V lookup: CDR1 SEHNR, CDR2 FQNEAQ (reference sequence). The CDR3 DNA is TGTGCCGGCAGCGCCCCGGGACCCCAGAATAATTCACCCCTCCACTTT. This codes for CAGSAPGPQNNSPLHF. Drawing the rest from reference TRBV7-9 and TRBJ1-6, the complete variable domain is DTGVSQNPRHKITKRGQNVTFRCDPISEHNRLYWYRQTLGQGPEFLTYFQNEAQLEKSRLLSDRFSAERPKGSFSTLEIQRTEQGDSAMYLCAGSAPGPQNNSPLHFGNGTRLTVT.

This clonotype was picked up many times. The V and J genes are TRBV11-2 and TRBJ2-5; D unclear. Germline CDR1 reads SGHAT; CDR2 reads FQNNGV. The CDR3 runs 15 residues. Between the trimmed V and J ends, which lost 3 bases and 2 bases, there was a span of 13 bases. The CDR3 nucleotides are TGTGCCAGCAGCTTTGGCGTCTATCCACAAGAGACCCAGTACTTC. Translated: CASSFGVYPQETQYF.

The gene calls are TRBV2 and TRBJ2-5; D is possibly TRBD2 (6 bases). Between the trimmed V and J ends, which lost 8 bases and 1 base, there was a span of 8 bases. The CDR3 totals 12 residues. Per germline, CDR1 SNHLY and CDR2 FYNNEI. The CDR3 coding sequence is TGTGCCAGCCGACTAGGCCAAGAGACCCAGTACTTC. It specifies CASRLGQETQYF.

This clonotype was counted only a few times. The chain combines TRBV18 with TRBJ2-5, with 7 bases aligning to TRBD2. J gave up 4 bases and V 10 bases, and 9 bases lay outside the gene matches. This CDR3 is 13 amino acids long. Germline CDR1 KGHSH, CDR2 LQKENI. For the CDR3, the DNA is TGTGCCACCGGGGGAGGGATTCGAGAGACCCAGTACTTC. Translating gives CATGGGIRETQYF.